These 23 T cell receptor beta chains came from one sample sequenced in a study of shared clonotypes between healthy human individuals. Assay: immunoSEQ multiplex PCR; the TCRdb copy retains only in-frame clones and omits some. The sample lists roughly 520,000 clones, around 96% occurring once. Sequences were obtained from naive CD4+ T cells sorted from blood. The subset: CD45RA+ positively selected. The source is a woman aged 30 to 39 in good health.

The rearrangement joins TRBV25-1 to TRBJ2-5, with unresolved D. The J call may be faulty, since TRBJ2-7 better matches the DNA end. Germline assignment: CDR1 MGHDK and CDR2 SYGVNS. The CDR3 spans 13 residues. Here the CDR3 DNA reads TGTGCCAGCAGTGACACTAACGTCTACGAGCAGTACTTC. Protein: CASSDTNVYEQYF.

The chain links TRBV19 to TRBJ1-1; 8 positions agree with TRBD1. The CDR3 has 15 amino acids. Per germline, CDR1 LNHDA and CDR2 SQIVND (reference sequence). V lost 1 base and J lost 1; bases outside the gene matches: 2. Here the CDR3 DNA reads TGTGCCAGTAGTATAGGGACAGGGAAGAACACTGAAGCTTTCTTT. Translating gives CASSIGTGKNTEAFF.

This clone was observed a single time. CDR3 in amino acids: CASSGTGKGLRNYEQYF. The CDR3 DNA reads as TGTGCCAGCAGCGGGACAGGGAAAGGGCTGAGGAACTACGAGCAGTACTTC. The rearrangement links TRBV28 to TRBJ2-7, with 9 bases aligning to TRBD1. The CDR3 runs 17 residues. V lost 6 bases, J lost 3 bases, and 15 bases stayed unmatched. CDR1 is MDHEN, CDR2 SYDVKM, per germline.

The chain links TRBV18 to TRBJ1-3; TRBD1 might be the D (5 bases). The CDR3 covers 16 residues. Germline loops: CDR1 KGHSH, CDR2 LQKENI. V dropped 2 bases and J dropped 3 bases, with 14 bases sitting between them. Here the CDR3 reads CASSPGGPGSGNTIYF. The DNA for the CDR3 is TGTGCCAGCTCACCAGGGGGACCAGGGAGTGGAAACACCATATATTTT. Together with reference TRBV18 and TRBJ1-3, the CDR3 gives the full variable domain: NAGVMQNPRHLVRRRGQEARLRCSPMKGHSHVYWYRQLPEEGLKFMVYLQKENIIDESGMPKERFSAEFPKEGPSILRIQQVVRGDSAAYFCASSPGGPGSGNTIYFGEGSWLTVV.

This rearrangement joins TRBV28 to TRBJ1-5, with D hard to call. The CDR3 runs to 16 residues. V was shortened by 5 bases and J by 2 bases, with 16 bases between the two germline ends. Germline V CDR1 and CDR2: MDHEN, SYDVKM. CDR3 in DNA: TGTGCCAGCAGTCCCCTCGGACTTAGTGGCAATCAGCCCCAGCATTTT. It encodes CASSPLGLSGNQPQHF.

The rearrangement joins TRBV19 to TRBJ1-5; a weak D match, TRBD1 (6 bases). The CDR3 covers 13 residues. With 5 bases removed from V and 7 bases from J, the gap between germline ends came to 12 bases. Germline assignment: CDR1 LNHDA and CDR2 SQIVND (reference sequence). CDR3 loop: CASSLIRGQPQHF. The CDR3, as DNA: TGTGCCAGTAGTCTGATCAGGGGACAGCCCCAGCATTTT. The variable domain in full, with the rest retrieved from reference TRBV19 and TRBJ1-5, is DGGITQSPKYLFRKEGQNVTLSCEQNLNHDAMYWYRQDPGQGLRLIYYSQIVNDFQKGDIAEGYSVSREKKESFPLTVTSAQKNPTAFYLCASSLIRGQPQHFGDGTRLSIL.

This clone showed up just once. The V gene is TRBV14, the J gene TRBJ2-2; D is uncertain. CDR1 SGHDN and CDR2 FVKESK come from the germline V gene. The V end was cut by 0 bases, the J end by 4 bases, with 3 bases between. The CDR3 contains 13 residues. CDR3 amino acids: CASSQDPTGELFF. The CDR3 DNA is TGTGCCAGCAGCCAAGATCCCACCGGGGAGCTGTTTTTT.

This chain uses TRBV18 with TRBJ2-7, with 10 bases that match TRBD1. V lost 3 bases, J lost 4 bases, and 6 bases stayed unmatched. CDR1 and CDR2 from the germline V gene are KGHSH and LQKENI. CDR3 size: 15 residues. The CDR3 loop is CASSPGTGVNYEQYF. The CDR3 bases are TGTGCCAGCTCACCCGGGACAGGGGTTAATTACGAGCAGTACTTC.

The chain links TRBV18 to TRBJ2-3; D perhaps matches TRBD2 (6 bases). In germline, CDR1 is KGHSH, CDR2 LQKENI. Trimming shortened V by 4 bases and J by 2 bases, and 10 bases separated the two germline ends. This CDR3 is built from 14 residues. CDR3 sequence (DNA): TGTGCCAGCTCACAGTGGGAGGACACAGATACGCAGTATTTT. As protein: CASSQWEDTDTQYF.

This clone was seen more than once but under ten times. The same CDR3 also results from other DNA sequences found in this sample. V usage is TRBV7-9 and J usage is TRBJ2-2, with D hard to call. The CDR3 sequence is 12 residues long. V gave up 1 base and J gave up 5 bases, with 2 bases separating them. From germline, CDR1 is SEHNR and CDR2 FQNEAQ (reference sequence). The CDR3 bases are TGTGCCAGCAGCTTAGGAACCGGGGAGCTGTTTTTT. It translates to CASSLGTGELFF.

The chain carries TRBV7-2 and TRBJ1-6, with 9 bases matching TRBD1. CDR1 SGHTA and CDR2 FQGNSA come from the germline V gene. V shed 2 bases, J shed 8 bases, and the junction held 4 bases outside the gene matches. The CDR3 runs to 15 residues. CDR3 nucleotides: TGTGCCAGCAGCTTATTGGGACAGGGTGATTCACCCCTCCACTTT. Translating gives CASSLLGQGDSPLHF.

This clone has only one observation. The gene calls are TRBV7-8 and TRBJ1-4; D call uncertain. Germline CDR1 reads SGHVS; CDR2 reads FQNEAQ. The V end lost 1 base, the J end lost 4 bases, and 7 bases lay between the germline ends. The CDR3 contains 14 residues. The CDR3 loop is CASSLGGFNEKLFF. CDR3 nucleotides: TGTGCCAGCAGCTTAGGCGGATTTAATGAAAAACTGTTTTTT.

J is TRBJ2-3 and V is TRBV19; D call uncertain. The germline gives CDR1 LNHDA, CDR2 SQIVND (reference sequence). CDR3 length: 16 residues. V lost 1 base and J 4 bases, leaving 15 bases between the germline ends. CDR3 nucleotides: TGTGCCAGTAGTATAGGAAACCGAGGTCGTGCAGATACGCAGTATTTT. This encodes CASSIGNRGRADTQYF.

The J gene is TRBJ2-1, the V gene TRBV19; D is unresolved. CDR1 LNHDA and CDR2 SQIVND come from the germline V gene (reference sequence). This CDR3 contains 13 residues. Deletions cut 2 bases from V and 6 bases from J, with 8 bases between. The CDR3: CASSIIGSNEQFF. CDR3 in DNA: TGTGCCAGTAGTATAATAGGTAGCAATGAGCAGTTCTTC. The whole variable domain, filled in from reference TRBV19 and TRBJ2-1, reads DGGITQSPKYLFRKEGQNVTLSCEQNLNHDAMYWYRQDPGQGLRLIYYSQIVNDFQKGDIAEGYSVSREKKESFPLTVTSAQKNPTAFYLCASSIIGSNEQFFGPGTRLTVL.

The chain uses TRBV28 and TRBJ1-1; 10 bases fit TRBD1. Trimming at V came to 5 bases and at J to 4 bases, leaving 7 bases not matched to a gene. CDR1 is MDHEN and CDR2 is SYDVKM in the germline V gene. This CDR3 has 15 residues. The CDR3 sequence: CASSTPGQGSTEAFF. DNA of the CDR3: TGTGCCAGCAGTACACCGGGACAGGGGAGCACTGAAGCTTTCTTT. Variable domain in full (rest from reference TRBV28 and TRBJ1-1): DVKVTQSSRYLVKRTGEKVFLECVQDMDHENMFWYRQDPGLGLRLIYFSYDVKMKEKGDIPEGYSVSREKKERFSLILESASTNQTSMYLCASSTPGQGSTEAFFGQGTRLTVV.

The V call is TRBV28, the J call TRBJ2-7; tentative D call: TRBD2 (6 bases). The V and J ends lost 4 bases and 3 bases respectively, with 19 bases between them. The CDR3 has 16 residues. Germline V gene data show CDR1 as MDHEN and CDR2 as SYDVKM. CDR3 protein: CASSSPRGEVHYEQYF. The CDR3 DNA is TGTGCCAGCAGTTCCCCGAGAGGGGAGGTCCACTACGAGCAGTACTTC.

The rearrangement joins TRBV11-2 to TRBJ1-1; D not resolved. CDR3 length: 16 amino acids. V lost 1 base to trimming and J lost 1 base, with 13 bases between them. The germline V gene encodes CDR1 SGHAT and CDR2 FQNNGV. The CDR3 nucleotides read TGTGCCAGCAGCTTAGTGGGGTGGCTGGGGAACACTGAAGCTTTCTTT. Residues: CASSLVGWLGNTEAFF. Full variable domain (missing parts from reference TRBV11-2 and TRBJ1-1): EAGVAQSPRYKIIEKRQSVAFWCNPISGHATLYWYQQILGQGPKLLIQFQNNGVVDDSQLPKDRFSAERLKGVDSTLKIQPAKLEDSAVYLCASSLVGWLGNTEAFFGQGTRLTVV.

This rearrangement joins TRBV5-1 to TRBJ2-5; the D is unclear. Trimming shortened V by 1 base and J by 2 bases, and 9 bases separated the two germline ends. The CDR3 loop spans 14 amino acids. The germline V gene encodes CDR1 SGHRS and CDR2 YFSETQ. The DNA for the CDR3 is TGCGCCAGCAGCTTGTTGGGGAATCAAGAGACCCAGTACTTC. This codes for CASSLLGNQETQYF.

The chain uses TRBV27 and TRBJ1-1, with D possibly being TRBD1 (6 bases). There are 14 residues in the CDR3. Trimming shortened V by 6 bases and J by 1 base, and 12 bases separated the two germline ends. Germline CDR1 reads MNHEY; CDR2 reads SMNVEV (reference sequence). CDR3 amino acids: CASRRGGSNTEAFF. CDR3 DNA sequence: TGTGCCAGCAGACGAGGGGGGTCGAACACTGAAGCTTTCTTT.

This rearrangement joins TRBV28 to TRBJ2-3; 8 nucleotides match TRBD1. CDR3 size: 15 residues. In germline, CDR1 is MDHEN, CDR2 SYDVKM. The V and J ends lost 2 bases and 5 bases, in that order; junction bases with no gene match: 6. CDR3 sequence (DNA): TGTGCCAGCAGTTTACCAGGGGGCGCACGAGATACGCAGTATTTT. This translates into CASSLPGGARDTQYF.

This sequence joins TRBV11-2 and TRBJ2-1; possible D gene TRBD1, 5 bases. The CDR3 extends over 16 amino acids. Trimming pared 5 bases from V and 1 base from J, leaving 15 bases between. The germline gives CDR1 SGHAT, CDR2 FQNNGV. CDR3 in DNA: TGTGCCAGCAGCCTCAGGACAACTCATTCCTACAATGAGCAGTTCTTC. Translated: CASSLRTTHSYNEQFF.

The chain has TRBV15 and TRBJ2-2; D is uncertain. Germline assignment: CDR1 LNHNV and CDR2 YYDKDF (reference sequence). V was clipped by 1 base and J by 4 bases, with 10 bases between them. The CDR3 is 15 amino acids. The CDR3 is CATSRVPHITGELFF. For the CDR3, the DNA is TGTGCCACCAGCAGAGTCCCTCATATCACCGGGGAGCTGTTTTTT.

CDR3 nucleotides: TGCGCCAGCAGCCTGCCCGGGGCCTACACAGATACGCAGTATTTT. This translates into CASSLPGAYTDTQYF. The chain has TRBV5-1 and TRBJ2-3; the D gene could be TRBD1 or TRBD2 (5 bases each). This CDR3 contains 15 residues. Germline lookup yields CDR1 SGHRS and CDR2 YFSETQ. Trimming took 4 bases from V and 2 from J, leaving 14 bases between them.